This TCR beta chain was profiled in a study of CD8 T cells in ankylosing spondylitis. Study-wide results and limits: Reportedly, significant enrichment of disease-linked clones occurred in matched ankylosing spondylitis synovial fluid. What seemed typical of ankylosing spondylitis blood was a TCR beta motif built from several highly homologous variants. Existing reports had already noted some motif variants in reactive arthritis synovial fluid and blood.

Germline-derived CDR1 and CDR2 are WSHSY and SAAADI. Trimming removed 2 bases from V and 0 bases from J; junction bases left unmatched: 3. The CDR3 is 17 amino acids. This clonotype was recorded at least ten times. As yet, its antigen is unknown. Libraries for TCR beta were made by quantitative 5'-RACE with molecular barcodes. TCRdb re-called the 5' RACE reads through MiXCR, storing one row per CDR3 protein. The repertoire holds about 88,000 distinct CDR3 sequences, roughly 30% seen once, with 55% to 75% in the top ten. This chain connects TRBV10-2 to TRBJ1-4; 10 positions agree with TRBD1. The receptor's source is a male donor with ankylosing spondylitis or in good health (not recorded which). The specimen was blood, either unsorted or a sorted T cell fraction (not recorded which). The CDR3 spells CASSEPGQGSTNEKLFF. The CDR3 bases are TGCGCCAGCAGTGAGCCGGGACAGGGGTCAACTAATGAAAAACTGTTTTTT.